This TCR beta chain was identified in a study of T cells after yellow fever vaccination (dated by TCRdb to the late 2010s). Looking at the study overall: Libraries from fractions with low cell numbers were prepared with the SMART-Seq v4 Ultra Low Input RNA kit. Bulk TCR alpha and beta repertoires were sequenced longitudinally to track T-cell clones before and after primary and booster YFV17D yellow fever vaccination. The cohort comprised two healthy male donors, one aged 18 to 30 and one aged 30 to 40 years. Bulk PBMC replicates and cell subsets were isolated from blood drawn at multiple timepoints before and after both primary and secondary immunization. On the study overall, not on this receptor specifically: A small fraction of clonotypes showed up in both the CD4 and CD8 compartments, probably as a result of convergent recombination. FACS-sorted repertoires could contain abundant contaminating clonotypes from the bulk population, so computational filtering was required. Compared with the primary T-cell response, the secondary T-cell response was faster but weaker, reaching its peak on day 5 rather than on day 15. Because the study included only a couple of donors, the extent to which the findings can be generalized is limited. Most clones expanded after primary vaccination were re-detected after the booster (approximately 96% of CD4 and 80% to 90% of CD8), suggesting broad memory maintenance.

The CDR3 covers 14 residues, taking in both the cysteine and the phenylalanine. Only the CDR3 DNA stays, 42 bases, in frame from base 1. V is reduced by 3 bases and J by 2 bases, leaving a spacing of 11 bases between them. This specimen's treatment or condition label, interpreted: live attenuated yellow fever vaccine strain. PBMCs were isolated from peripheral blood using a standard Ficoll-Paque protocol. Dynabeads CD4 and CD8 positive selection kits were used to isolate the CD4 and CD8 T-cell fractions. RNA was extracted with TriZol from bulk PBMCs, CD4 and CD8 fractions, and dextramer-positive and dextramer-negative fractions. This clonotype was recorded many times. Which antigen it targets is not known. Base qualities are not recorded, but no much larger clone differs from it by a single base. TCR cDNA was made using 5'RACE template switching, a step that added a universal primer site and unique molecular identifiers. cDNA synthesis was primed from both the TCR alpha and TCR beta constant segments. Library amplification used two PCR steps, and the second PCR step added sample barcodes and sequencing adapters. Libraries were sequenced on Illumina HiSeq 2500 (2x100 bp) or NovaSeq (2x150 bp). In the paper's pipeline: Reads were demultiplexed and collapsed into UMI consensus sequences with MIGEC, and V(D)J alignment was performed with MiXCR. Vaccine-responding clonotypes were identified with edgeR using replicate PBMC samples, with FDR below 0.01 and a log2 fold change above 5 up to day 15 being required. Each bulk clonotype received a CD4 or CD8 identity based on whether the sequenced CD4 or CD8 repertoire contained that clonotype at higher abundance. Starting from the raw public reads, TCRdb applied fastp trimming at Q25, assembled clones with MiXCR and retained in-frame beta chains. One record per CDR3 amino acid sequence lists the most common genes and DNA. TCRdb, not the original authors, processed these V and J calls. Across this sample there are roughly 170,000 distinct CDR3 sequences, with approximately 6.2% seen only once. The ten top clones hold less than 3.5% of the sample.

The sample was CD4+ T cells sorted from PBMCs, taken on the day of the first yellow fever vaccination. This TCR derives from a young man who received the YFV17D yellow fever vaccine. The rearrangement joined TRBV12-3 or TRBV12-4 to TRBJ2-7, with the D segment identity uncertain. The DNA sequence reads TGTGCCAGCAGTTTCAGGTGGCAGACCTACGAGCAGTACTTC. Translated, this is CASSFRWQTYEQYF.